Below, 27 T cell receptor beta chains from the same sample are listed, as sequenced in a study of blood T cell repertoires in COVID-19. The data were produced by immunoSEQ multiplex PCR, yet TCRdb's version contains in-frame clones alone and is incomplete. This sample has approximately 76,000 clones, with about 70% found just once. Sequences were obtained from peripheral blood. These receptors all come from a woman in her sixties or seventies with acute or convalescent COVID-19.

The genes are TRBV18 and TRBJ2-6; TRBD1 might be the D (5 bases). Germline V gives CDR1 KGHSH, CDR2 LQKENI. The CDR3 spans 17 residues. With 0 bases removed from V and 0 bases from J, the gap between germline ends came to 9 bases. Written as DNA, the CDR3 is TGTGCCAGCTCACCACCATTGACAGCCTCTGGGGCCAACGTCCTGACTTTC. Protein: CASSPPLTASGANVLTF.

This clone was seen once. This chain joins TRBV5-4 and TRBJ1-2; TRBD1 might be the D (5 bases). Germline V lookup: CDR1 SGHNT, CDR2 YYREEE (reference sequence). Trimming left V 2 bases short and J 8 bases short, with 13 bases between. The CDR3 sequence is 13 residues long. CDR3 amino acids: CASSFRGVEGYTF. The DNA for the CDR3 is TGTGCCAGCAGCTTTCGGGGGGTGGAGGGCTACACCTTC.

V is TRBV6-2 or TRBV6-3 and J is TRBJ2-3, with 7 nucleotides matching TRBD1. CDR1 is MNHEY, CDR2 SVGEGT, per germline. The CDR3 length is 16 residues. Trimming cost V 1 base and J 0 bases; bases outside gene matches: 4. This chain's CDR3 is CASSYLGTASTDTQYF. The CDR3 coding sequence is TGTGCCAGCAGTTACTTAGGGACAGCTAGCACAGATACGCAGTATTTT.

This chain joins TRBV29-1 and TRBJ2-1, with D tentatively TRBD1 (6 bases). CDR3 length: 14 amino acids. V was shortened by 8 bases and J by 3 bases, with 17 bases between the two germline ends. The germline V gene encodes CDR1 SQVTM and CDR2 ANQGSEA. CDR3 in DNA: TGCAGCACCCTCCGACAGGCTTACTACAATGAGCAGTTCTTC. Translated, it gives CSTLRQAYYNEQFF.

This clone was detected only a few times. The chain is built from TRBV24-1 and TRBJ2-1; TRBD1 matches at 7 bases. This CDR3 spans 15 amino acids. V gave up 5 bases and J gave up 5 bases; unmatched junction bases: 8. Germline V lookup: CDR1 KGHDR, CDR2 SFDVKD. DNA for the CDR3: TGTGCCACCAGTGCCCTGACAGGGAACGACAATGAGCAGTTCTTC. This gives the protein CATSALTGNDNEQFF.

DNA for the CDR3: TGTGCCAGCAGTGAGGGACTACTCCCCTCCTACAATGAGCAGTTCTTC. It yields the protein CASSEGLLPSYNEQFF. The J gene is TRBJ2-1, the V gene TRBV2; 7 bases are shared with TRBD2. The germline V gene encodes CDR1 SNHLY and CDR2 FYNNEI. The CDR3 spans 16 residues. J was trimmed by 0 bases and V by 3 bases; bases with no gene match: 5.

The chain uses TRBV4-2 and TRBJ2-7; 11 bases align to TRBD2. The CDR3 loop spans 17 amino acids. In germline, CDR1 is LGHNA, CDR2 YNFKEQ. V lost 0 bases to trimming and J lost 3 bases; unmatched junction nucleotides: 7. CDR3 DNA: TGTGCCAGCAGCCAAGAGTCCCTAGCGGGGGGTGGCTACGAGCAGTACTTC. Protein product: CASSQESLAGGGYEQYF.

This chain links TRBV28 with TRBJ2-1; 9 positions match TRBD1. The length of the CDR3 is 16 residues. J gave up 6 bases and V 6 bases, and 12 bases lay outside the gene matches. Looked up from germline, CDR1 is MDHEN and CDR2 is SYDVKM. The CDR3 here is CASSSSGTGSLNEQFF. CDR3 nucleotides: TGTGCCAGCAGCTCTTCCGGGACAGGGAGTCTCAATGAGCAGTTCTTC. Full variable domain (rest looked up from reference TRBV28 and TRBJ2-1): DVKVTQSSRYLVKRTGEKVFLECVQDMDHENMFWYRQDPGLGLRLIYFSYDVKMKEKGDIPEGYSVSREKKERFSLILESASTNQTSMYLCASSSSGTGSLNEQFFGPGTRLTVL.

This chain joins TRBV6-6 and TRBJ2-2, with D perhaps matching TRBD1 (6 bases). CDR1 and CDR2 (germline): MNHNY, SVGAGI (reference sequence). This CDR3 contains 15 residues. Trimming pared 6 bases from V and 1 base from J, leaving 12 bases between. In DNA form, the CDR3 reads TGTGCCAGCAGACAAGACAGGAGGAACACCGGGGAGCTGTTTTTT. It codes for CASRQDRRNTGELFF.

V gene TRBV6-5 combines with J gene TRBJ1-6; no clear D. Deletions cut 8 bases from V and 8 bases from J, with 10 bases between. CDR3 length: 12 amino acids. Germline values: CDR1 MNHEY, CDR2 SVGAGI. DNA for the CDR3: TGTGCCAGCGGGAGTCCCGATTCACCCCTCCACTTT. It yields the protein CASGSPDSPLHF.

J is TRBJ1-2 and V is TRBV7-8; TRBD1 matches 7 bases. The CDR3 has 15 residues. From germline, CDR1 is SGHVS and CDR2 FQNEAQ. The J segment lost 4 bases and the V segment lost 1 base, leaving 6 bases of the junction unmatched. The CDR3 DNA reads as TGTGCCAGCAGCTTAGTACAGGGGACGTCCTATGGCTACACCTTC. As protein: CASSLVQGTSYGYTF.

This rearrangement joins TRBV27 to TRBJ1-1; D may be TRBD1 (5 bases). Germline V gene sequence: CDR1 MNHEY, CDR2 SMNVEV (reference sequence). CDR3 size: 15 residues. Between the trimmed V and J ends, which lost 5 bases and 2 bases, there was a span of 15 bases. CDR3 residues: CASSPYRGENTEAFF. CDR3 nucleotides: TGTGCCAGCAGTCCCTATCGGGGGGAAAACACTGAAGCTTTCTTT.

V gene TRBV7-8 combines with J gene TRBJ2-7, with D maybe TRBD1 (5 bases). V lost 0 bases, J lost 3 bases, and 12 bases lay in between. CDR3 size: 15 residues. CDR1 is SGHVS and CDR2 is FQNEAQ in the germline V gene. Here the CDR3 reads CASSLAAGSRYEQYF. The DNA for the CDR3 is TGTGCCAGCAGCTTAGCGGCAGGGTCCCGCTACGAGCAGTACTTC. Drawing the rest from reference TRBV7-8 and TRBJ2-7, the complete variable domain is GAGVSQSPRYKVAKRGQDVALRCDPISGHVSLFWYQQALGQGPEFLTYFQNEAQLDKSGLPSDRFFAERPEGSVSTLKIQRTQQEDSAVYLCASSLAAGSRYEQYFGPGTRLTVT.

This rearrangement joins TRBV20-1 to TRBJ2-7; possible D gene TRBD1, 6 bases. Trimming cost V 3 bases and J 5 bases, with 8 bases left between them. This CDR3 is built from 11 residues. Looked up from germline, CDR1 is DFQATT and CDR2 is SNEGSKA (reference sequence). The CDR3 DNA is TGCAGTGCTAGGGGGACACACGAGCAGTACTTC. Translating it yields CSARGTHEQYF.

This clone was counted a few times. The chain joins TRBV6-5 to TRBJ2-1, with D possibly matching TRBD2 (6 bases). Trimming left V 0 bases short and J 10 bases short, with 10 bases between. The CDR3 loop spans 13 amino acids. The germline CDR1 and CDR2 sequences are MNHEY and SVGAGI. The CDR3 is CASSYSTRSEQFF. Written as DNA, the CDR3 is TGTGCCAGCAGTTACTCGACTAGGAGCGAGCAGTTCTTC.

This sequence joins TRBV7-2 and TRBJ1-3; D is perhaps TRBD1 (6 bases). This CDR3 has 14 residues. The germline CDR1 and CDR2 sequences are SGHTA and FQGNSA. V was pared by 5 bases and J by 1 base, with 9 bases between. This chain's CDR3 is CASSPQGSGNTIYF. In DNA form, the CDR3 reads TGTGCCAGCAGCCCCCAGGGGTCTGGAAACACCATATATTTT.

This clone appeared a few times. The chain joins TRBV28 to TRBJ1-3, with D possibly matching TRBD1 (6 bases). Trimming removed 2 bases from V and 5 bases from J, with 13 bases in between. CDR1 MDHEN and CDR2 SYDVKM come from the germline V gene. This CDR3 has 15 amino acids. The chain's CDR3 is CASSLIGQNRNTIYF. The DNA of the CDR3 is TGTGCCAGCAGTTTAATCGGACAGAACCGAAACACCATATATTTT.

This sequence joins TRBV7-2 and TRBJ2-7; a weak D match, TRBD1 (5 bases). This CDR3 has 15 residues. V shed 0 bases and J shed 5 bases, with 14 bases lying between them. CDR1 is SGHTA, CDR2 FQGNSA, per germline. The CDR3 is CASSLAREVYHEQYF. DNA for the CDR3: TGTGCCAGCAGCTTAGCCAGGGAAGTCTACCACGAGCAGTACTTC. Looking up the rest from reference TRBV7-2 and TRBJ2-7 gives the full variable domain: GAGVSQSPSNKVTEKGKDVELRCDPISGHTALYWYRQSLGQGLEFLIYFQGNSAPDKSGLPSDRFSAERTGGSVSTLTIQRTQQEDSAVYLCASSLAREVYHEQYFGPGTRLTVT.

The CDR3 loop reads CASSQAGQGAGQPQHF. The CDR3 DNA reads TGTGCCAGCAGCCAAGCTGGGCAGGGGGCGGGTCAGCCCCAGCATTTT. The chain recombines TRBV3-1 (or the pseudogene TRBV3-2) with TRBJ1-5; 8 positions match TRBD1. V shed 1 base and J 6 bases; nucleotides not matched to a gene: 8. Germline V gives CDR1 LGHDT, CDR2 YNNKEL (reference sequence). There are 16 residues in the CDR3.

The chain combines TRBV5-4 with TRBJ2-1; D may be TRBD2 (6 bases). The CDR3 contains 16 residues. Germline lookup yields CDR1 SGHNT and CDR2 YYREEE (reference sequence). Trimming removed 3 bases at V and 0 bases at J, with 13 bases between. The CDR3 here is CASSSRDLGSYNEQFF. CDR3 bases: TGTGCCAGCAGCTCCCGGGACTTGGGCTCCTACAATGAGCAGTTCTTC.

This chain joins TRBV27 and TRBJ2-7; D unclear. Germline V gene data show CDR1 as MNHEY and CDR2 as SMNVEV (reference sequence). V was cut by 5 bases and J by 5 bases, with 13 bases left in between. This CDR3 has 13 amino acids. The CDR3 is CASSITDQDEQYF. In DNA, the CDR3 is TGTGCCAGCAGTATCACAGATCAGGACGAGCAGTACTTC.

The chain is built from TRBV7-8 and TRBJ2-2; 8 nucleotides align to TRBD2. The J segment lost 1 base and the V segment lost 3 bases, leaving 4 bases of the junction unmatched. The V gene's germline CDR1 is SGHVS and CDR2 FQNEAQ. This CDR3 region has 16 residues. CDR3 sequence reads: CASSLPLAGNTGELFF. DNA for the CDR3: TGTGCCAGCAGCTTGCCCCTAGCGGGGAACACCGGGGAGCTGTTTTTT. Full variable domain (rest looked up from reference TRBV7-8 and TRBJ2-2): GAGVSQSPRYKVAKRGQDVALRCDPISGHVSLFWYQQALGQGPEFLTYFQNEAQLDKSGLPSDRFFAERPEGSVSTLKIQRTQQEDSAVYLCASSLPLAGNTGELFFGEGSRLTVL.

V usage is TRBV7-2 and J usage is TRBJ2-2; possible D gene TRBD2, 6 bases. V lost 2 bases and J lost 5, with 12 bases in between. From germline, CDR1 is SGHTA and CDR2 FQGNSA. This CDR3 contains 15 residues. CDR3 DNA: TGTGCCAGCAGCTTATCGAGCGCGGGGACCGGGGAGCTGTTTTTT. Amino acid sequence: CASSLSSAGTGELFF.

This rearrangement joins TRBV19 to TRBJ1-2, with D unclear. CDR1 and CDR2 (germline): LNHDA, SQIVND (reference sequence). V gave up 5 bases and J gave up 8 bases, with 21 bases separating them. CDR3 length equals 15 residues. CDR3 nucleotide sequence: TGTGCCAGTAGTGCTTACCGGGAAAACACCAGGGGCTACACCTTC. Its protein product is CASSAYRENTRGYTF.

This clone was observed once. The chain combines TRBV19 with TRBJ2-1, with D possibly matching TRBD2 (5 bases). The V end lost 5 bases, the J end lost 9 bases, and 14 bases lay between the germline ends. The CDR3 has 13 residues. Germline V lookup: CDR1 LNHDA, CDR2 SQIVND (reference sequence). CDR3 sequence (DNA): TGTGCCAGTAGTGCAACCCGGGGTGGTGAGCAGTTCTTC. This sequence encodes CASSATRGGEQFF.

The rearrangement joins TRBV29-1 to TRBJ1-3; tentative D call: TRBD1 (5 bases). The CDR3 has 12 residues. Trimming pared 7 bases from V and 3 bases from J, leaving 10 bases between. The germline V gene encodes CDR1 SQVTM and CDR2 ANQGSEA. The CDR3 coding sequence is TGCAGCGGTAGGGGACTTGGAAACACCATATATTTT. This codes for CSGRGLGNTIYF.

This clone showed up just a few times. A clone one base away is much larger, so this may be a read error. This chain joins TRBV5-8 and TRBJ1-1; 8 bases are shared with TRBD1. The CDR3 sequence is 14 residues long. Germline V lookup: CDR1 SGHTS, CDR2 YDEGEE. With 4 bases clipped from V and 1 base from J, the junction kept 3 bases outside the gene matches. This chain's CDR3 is CASSPGTGNTEAFF. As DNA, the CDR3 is TGTGCCAGCAGCCCGGGGACAGGGAACACTGAAGCTTTCTTT. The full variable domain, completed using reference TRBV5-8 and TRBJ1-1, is EAGVTQSPTHLIKTRGQQATLRCSPISGHTSVYWYQQALGLGLQFLLWYDEGEERNRGNFPPRFSGRQFPNYSSELNVNALELEDSALYLCASSPGTGNTEAFFGQGTRLTVV.